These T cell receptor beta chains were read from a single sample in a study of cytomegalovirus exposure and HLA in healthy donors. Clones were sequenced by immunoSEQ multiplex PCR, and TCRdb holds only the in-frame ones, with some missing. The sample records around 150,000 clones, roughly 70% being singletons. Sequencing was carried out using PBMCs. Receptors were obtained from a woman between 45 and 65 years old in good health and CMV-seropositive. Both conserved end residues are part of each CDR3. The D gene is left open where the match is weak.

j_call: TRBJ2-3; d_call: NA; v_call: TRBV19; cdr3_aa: CASSIISGSSTDTQYF; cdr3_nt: TGTGCCAGTAGTATCATATCCGGGAGCTCCACAGATACGCAGTATTTT
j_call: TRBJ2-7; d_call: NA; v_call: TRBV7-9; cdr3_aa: CASSVLDCEQYF; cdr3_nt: TGTGCCAGCAGCGTACTAGACTGCGAGCAGTACTTC
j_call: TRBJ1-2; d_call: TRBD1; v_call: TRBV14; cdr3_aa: CASSSDRGVDIYGYTF; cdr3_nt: TGTGCCAGCAGCTCCGACAGGGGCGTCGACATCTATGGCTACACCTTC
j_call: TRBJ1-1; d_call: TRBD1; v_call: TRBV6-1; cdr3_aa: CASSAGQGLAEAFF; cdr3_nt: TGTGCCAGCAGTGCGGGACAGGGGCTCGCTGAAGCTTTCTTT
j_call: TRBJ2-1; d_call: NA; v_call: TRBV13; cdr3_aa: CASSSSQGGLYNEQFF; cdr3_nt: TGTGCCAGCAGTAGTAGCCAGGGCGGCCTCTACAATGAGCAGTTCTTC
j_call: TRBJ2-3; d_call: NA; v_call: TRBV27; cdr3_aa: CASSLSPGGAGGTMYTQYF; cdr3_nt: TGTGCCAGCAGTTTAAGCCCGGGGGGGGCAGGGGGAACGATGTATACGCAGTATTTT
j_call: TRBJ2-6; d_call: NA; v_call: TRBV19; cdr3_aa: CASSSPPSVILSGANVLTF; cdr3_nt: TGTGCCAGTAGTAGCCCGCCTAGCGTGATCCTCTCTGGGGCCAACGTCCTGACTTTC
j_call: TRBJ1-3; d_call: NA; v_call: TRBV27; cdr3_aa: CASSSGGNTIYF; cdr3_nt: TGTGCCAGCAGTTCGGGTGGAAACACCATATATTTT
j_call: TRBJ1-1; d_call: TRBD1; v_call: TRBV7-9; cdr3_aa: CASSLGTGKDTEAFF; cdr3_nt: TGTGCCAGCAGCCTAGGGACAGGGAAGGACACTGAAGCTTTCTTT
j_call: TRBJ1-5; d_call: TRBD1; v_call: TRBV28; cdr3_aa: CASQSGTGNNQPQHF; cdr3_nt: TGTGCCAGCCAATCCGGGACAGGGAACAATCAGCCCCAGCATTTT
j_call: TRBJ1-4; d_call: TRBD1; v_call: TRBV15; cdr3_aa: CATSISNRGDEKLFF; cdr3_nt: TGTGCCACCAGCATTTCTAACAGGGGGGATGAAAAACTGTTTTTT